This TCR beta chain was sequenced during a study of T cells after yellow fever vaccination. TCRdb redid the calling of the 5' RACE reads with MiXCR, one entry per CDR3 protein. The sample lists about 580,000 distinct CDR3 sequences, about a sixth seen once, with around a sixth in the top ten. To note about this clonotype: Its antigen is not identified.

The V gene end was trimmed by 3 bases and the J gene end by 0 bases; junction bases not matched to a gene: 16. In germline, CDR1 is PRHDT, CDR2 FYEKMQ (reference sequence). This CDR3 contains 20 residues. The study's findings and limits: Although the secondary response was weaker, it peaked faster, at day 5 versus 15.

The rearrangement links TRBV13 to TRBJ1-3; 8 nucleotides align to TRBD1. This sequence was found in a man aged 18 to 30 who received the YFV17D yellow fever vaccine. This sample comprised PBMCs, obtained roughly 5 days after the first yellow fever vaccination. CDR3 DNA sequence: TGTGCCAGCAGCTTTTACCCGGGGCTGAGGGGACAGGTCTCTGGAAACACCATATATTTT. The encoded protein is CASSFYPGLRGQVSGNTIYF.